The 2 T cell receptor beta chains listed next were all sequenced from one sample in a study of blood T cell repertoires in COVID-19. Generated by immunoSEQ multiplex PCR, the TCRdb table keeps only in-frame clones and is missing some. The table has 190,000 or so clones, around 82% seen once. Sequencing input: PBMCs or T cells enriched from blood (not recorded which). Every receptor here comes from a middle-aged man who had recovered from COVID-19.

The sample holds a few counts of this clone. The V gene is TRBV5-1, the J gene TRBJ2-7, with a possible D match to TRBD1 (6 bases). CDR3 length equals 13 residues. V lost 4 bases, J lost 3 bases, and 11 bases lay in between. Germline CDR1 SGHRS, CDR2 YFSETQ. The CDR3 protein is CASSLTGFYEQYF. CDR3 DNA: TGCGCCAGCAGCCTTACAGGGTTCTACGAGCAGTACTTC.

The chain is built from TRBV9 and TRBJ2-1; 7 nucleotides match TRBD1. The V gene's germline CDR1 is SGDLS and CDR2 YYNGEE. The trim removed 3 bases at V and 6 bases at J, leaving 6 bases unmatched. This CDR3 contains 14 residues. In nucleotides, the CDR3 is TGTGCCAGCAGCGGGACAGGTGGGCGCAATGAGCAGTTCTTC. Protein sequence: CASSGTGGRNEQFF.